A single sample gave rise to the 14 T cell receptor beta chains below, sequenced in a study of blood T cell repertoires in COVID-19. The assay was immunoSEQ multiplex PCR, and TCRdb's table has in-frame clones only and misses some. Of around 200,000 clones listed, approximately 82% are singletons. Sequenced input: peripheral blood. The receptor source for this set is a man aged 35-49 years with active or convalescent COVID-19.

The genes are TRBV4-1 and TRBJ2-6; no reliable D call. V shed 0 bases and J shed 0 bases, with 3 bases lying between them. Germline values: CDR1 MGHRA, CDR2 YSYEKL. There are 15 residues in the CDR3. The CDR3 nucleotides read TGCGCCAGCAGCCAAGAGTACTCTGGGGCCAACGTCCTGACTTTC. Encoded protein: CASSQEYSGANVLTF.

This clone was detected only a few times. Here the CDR3 reads CASSQEPREGTEAFF. CDR3 DNA sequence: TGTGCCAGCAGCCAAGAACCCAGGGAAGGCACTGAAGCTTTCTTT. The chain carries TRBV4-2 and TRBJ1-1, with D maybe TRBD1 (5 bases). The CDR3 is made up of 15 amino acids. The V end lost 0 bases, the J end lost 4 bases, and 12 bases lay between the germline ends. The germline V gene encodes CDR1 LGHNA and CDR2 YNFKEQ.

The chain employs TRBV19 and TRBJ1-5, with 8 bases identical to TRBD1. V lost 6 bases, J lost 0 bases, and 7 bases stayed unmatched. The germline gives CDR1 LNHDA, CDR2 SQIVND (reference sequence). The CDR3 is 16 amino acids. Here the CDR3 reads CASRETGTGSNQPQHF. The CDR3 coding sequence is TGTGCCAGTAGGGAAACCGGGACAGGTAGCAATCAGCCCCAGCATTTT.

The J gene is TRBJ2-2, the V gene TRBV6-5, with 10 bases aligning to TRBD2. The V gene's germline CDR1 is MNHEY and CDR2 SVGAGI. The junction had 6 bases not matched to a gene; V was cut back by 6 bases and J by 5 bases. The CDR3 is made up of 15 amino acids. The CDR3 DNA reads as TGTGCCAGCAGACCGGGACTAGCGTATACCGGGGAGCTGTTTTTT. This translates into CASRPGLAYTGELFF.

The chain joins TRBV19 to TRBJ2-2, with 9 positions matching TRBD1. Germline CDR1 LNHDA, CDR2 SQIVND (reference sequence). The CDR3 extends over 19 amino acids. Losses at the gene ends were 5 bases for V and 4 bases for J; bases not matched to a gene: 17. The CDR3 is CASSVQGAVSVQFTGELFF. In DNA form, the CDR3 reads TGTGCCAGTAGTGTACAGGGGGCGGTTAGTGTCCAGTTCACCGGGGAGCTGTTTTTT.

This chain connects TRBV4-2 to TRBJ1-3, with TRBD1 matching over 7 bases. The CDR3 loop spans 16 amino acids. V trimming: 4 bases; J trimming: 0 bases; junction bases outside the gene matches: 6. The V gene's germline CDR1 is LGHNA and CDR2 YNFKEQ. The CDR3 loop is CASSPSRQGSGNTIYF. CDR3 in DNA: TGTGCCAGCAGCCCGTCCCGACAGGGCTCTGGAAACACCATATATTTT.

The V gene is TRBV2, the J gene TRBJ1-1, with 9 bases lining up with TRBD1. V lost 8 bases and J lost 4; bases outside the gene matches: 5. The CDR3 extends over 13 amino acids. Germline values: CDR1 SNHLY, CDR2 FYNNEI. In DNA, the CDR3 is TGTGCCAGCCGGGACAGGGATTTCACTGAAGCTTTCTTT. Its protein product is CASRDRDFTEAFF.

This clone was picked up one time. The CDR3 loop reads CAARRGEGYTF. The CDR3 nucleotides are TGTGCCGCCCGACGGGGGGAAGGCTACACCTTC. The genes are TRBV6-5 and TRBJ1-2, with D possibly matching TRBD1 (5 bases). Germline loops: CDR1 MNHEY, CDR2 SVGAGI. The CDR3 consists of 11 residues. Trimming stripped 11 bases from V and 8 bases from J, with 15 bases between.

This chain joins TRBV7-6 and TRBJ2-2; TRBD2 might be the D (6 bases). Germline lookup yields CDR1 SGHVS and CDR2 FNYEAQ. The CDR3 contains 17 residues. V was shortened by 5 bases and J by 2 bases, with 18 bases between the two germline ends. CDR3 sequence reads: CASSKSGGSGNTGELFF. The CDR3 DNA sequence: TGTGCCAGCAGCAAATCCGGGGGTTCTGGTAACACCGGGGAGCTGTTTTTT.

The CDR3 sequence: CASSTGQESTNEKLFF. CDR3 in DNA: TGCGCCAGCAGCACAGGACAGGAGTCAACTAATGAAAAACTGTTTTTT. The V and J genes are TRBV5-1 and TRBJ1-4; 7 bases match TRBD1. The CDR3 runs to 16 residues. The germline V gene encodes CDR1 SGHRS and CDR2 YFSETQ. The ends lost 4 bases at V and 0 bases at J; junction bases unmatched: 6.

The V gene is TRBV11-3, the J gene TRBJ2-2; 10 bases fit TRBD2. After removal of 7 bases from V and 4 bases from J, the junction contained 9 bases not matched to a gene. Germline V lookup: CDR1 SGHNT, CDR2 YENEEA. This CDR3 is built from 16 residues. CDR3 nucleotide sequence: TGTGCCAGCACCAAGATAGCGGGAGGTCTCACCGGGGAGCTGTTTTTT. This codes for CASTKIAGGLTGELFF.

J is TRBJ2-2 and V is TRBV7-9; 14 bases are a match to TRBD2. CDR3 length: 15 amino acids. Germline V CDR1 and CDR2: SEHNR, FQNEAQ (reference sequence). With V trimmed by 8 bases and J by 6 bases, 5 bases remained unmatched. CDR3 sequence: CASGGTSGRSGELFF. CDR3 nucleotides: TGTGCCAGCGGGGGGACTAGCGGGAGATCCGGGGAGCTGTTTTTT.

The rearrangement joins TRBV24-1 to TRBJ1-3; D might be TRBD1 (6 bases). CDR1 is KGHDR and CDR2 is SFDVKD in the germline V gene. V was trimmed by 5 bases and J by 0 bases, leaving 16 bases between them. This CDR3 contains 17 residues. CDR3 in DNA: TGTGCCACCAGTGCCTTGACAGGCGCCAGCTCTGGAAACACCATATATTTT. Protein: CATSALTGASSGNTIYF.

The chain carries TRBV21-1 and TRBJ2-5; TRBD2, as called in the table, went unchecked against the DNA. TRBV21-1 is a known pseudogene. This CDR3 is 21 amino acids long. The DNA of the CDR3 is TGTGCCAGCAGCAAATTGGGTCTGGCGGGAGGGCCGGCCCGTGGAGCAGAGACCCAGTACTTC. Amino acids: CASSKLGLAGGPARGAETQYF.